Each of the 11 T cell receptor beta chains below was sequenced from the same sample in a study of T-cell reconstitution after alpha-beta-depleted transplantation in children. Unique molecular identifiers were incorporated into the prepared TCRbeta library. TCRdb recomputed calls from the PCR reads with MiXCR, one row per CDR3 protein. This table holds about 300,000 distinct CDR3 sequences, roughly 7.8% found once. Antigen specificity for these receptors is unknown. Study-wide points: From newly produced T cells came most of the T-cell counts and diversity one year after transplant.

The specimen was peripheral blood, collected 360 days after TCRalphabeta/CD19-depleted stem cell transplant. The receptors shown here come from a female patient aged 2-15 years who had a stem cell transplant for Fanconi anemia, so the T cells may come from the graft donor.

The chain links TRBV5-1 to TRBJ1-5; maybe TRBD1 (5 bases). With 2 bases removed from V and 1 base from J, the gap between germline ends came to 7 bases. This CDR3 has 14 amino acids. The germline V gene encodes CDR1 SGHRS and CDR2 YFSETQ. The CDR3 region has the DNA TGCGCCAGCAGCTTTAACAGGAGCAATCAGCCCCAGCATTTT. Residues: CASSFNRSNQPQHF.

There are many counts of this clonotype. The chain couples TRBV28 to TRBJ2-5; no clear D. Germline V CDR1 and CDR2: MDHEN, SYDVKM. The CDR3 is 13 residues long. V lost 7 bases, J lost 1 base, and 10 bases lay in between. CDR3 in DNA: TGTGCCAGCAACTCGCCGGGCCAAGAGACCCAGTACTTC. This translates into CASNSPGQETQYF.

At least ten counts were recorded for this clonotype. The rearrangement joins TRBV28 to TRBJ2-3; 10 nucleotides align to TRBD2. After removal of 4 bases from V and 6 bases from J, the junction contained 4 bases not matched to a gene. The CDR3 contains 14 residues. The germline gives CDR1 MDHEN, CDR2 SYDVKM. The CDR3 DNA sequence: TGTGCCAGCAGTTCTAGCGGGAGTGCGGATACGCAGTATTTT. Translated: CASSSSGSADTQYF. The full variable domain, in which reference TRBV28 and TRBJ2-3 provide the parts outside the CDR3, is DVKVTQSSRYLVKRTGEKVFLECVQDMDHENMFWYRQDPGLGLRLIYFSYDVKMKEKGDIPEGYSVSREKKERFSLILESASTNQTSMYLCASSSSGSADTQYFGPGTRLTVL.

This clonotype was seen ten or more times. The V gene is TRBV6-1, the J gene TRBJ1-2, with unresolved D. CDR3 length equals 12 residues. The V and J ends lost 2 bases and 8 bases respectively, with 9 bases between them. CDR1 and CDR2 from the germline V gene are MNHNS and SASEGT. CDR3 nucleotide sequence: TGTGCCAGCAGTGAAAGCGCCTGGGGCTACACCTTC. It specifies CASSESAWGYTF.

In this sample, this clonotype turned up many times. The gene calls are TRBV7-2 and TRBJ2-2; no clear D gene. V lost 8 bases and J 1 base, leaving 5 bases between the germline ends. The CDR3 length is 12 residues. Germline-derived CDR1 and CDR2 are SGHTA and FQGNSA. The CDR3 protein is CASPRNTGELFF. CDR3 DNA: TGTGCCAGCCCTAGGAACACCGGGGAGCTGTTTTTT. The full variable domain, its missing parts supplied by reference TRBV7-2 and TRBJ2-2, is GAGVSQSPSNKVTEKGKDVELRCDPISGHTALYWYRQSLGQGLEFLIYFQGNSAPDKSGLPSDRFSAERTGGSVSTLTIQRTQQEDSAVYLCASPRNTGELFFGEGSRLTVL.

There are many counts of this clonotype. The chain uses TRBV9 and TRBJ2-5, with TRBD2 matching 10 bases. The trim removed 3 bases at V and 2 bases at J, leaving 1 base unmatched. CDR3 length: 14 residues. Germline lookup yields CDR1 SGDLS and CDR2 YYNGEE. CDR3 in DNA: TGTGCCAGCAGCGAGCGGGGGGGTCAAGAGACCCAGTACTTC. Its translation is CASSERGGQETQYF. The full variable domain, in which reference TRBV9 and TRBJ2-5 provide the parts outside the CDR3, is DSGVTQTPKHLITATGQRVTLRCSPRSGDLSVYWYQQSLDQGLQFLIQYYNGEERAKGNILERFSAQQFPDLHSELNLSSLELGDSALYFCASSERGGQETQYFGPGTRLLVL.

This clonotype was seen more than once but under ten times. The V and J genes are TRBV20-1 and TRBJ2-3; 11 bases agree with TRBD2. Germline V gene sequence: CDR1 DFQATT, CDR2 SNEGSKA (reference sequence). V lost 6 bases and J lost 6; bases outside the gene matches: 11. The CDR3 length is 15 residues. Written as DNA, the CDR3 is TGCAGTGCAGGGCTAGCGGGGGGACCCGGGGATACGCAGTATTTT. Amino acid sequence: CSAGLAGGPGDTQYF.

The chain carries TRBV6-2 or TRBV6-3 and TRBJ1-1, with D maybe TRBD1 (5 bases). Germline loops: CDR1 MNHEY, CDR2 SVGEGT. V gave up 7 bases and J gave up 0 bases, with 12 bases separating them. The CDR3 spans 14 residues. The CDR3 region has the DNA TGTGCCAGCACCTGGGGGACGGTGAACACTGAAGCTTTCTTT. Translated: CASTWGTVNTEAFF.

This clonotype was seen many times. This chain uses TRBV20-1 with TRBJ2-2; D is undetermined. In germline, CDR1 is DFQATT, CDR2 SNEGSKA (reference sequence). V lost 3 bases and J lost 4, with 9 bases in between. The CDR3 is 13 residues long. CDR3 region: CSARARRTGELFF. The DNA for the CDR3 is TGCAGTGCTAGGGCCAGGCGCACCGGGGAGCTGTTTTTT.

This clonotype was detected many times. The rearrangement joins TRBV7-3 to TRBJ1-1; no firm D call. Germline V CDR1 and CDR2: SGHTA, FQGTGA. This CDR3 region has 13 residues. The V end lost 5 bases, the J end lost 3 bases, and 10 bases lay between the germline ends. The CDR3 is CASSGDGYTEAFF. The CDR3 DNA reads TGTGCCAGCAGCGGTGACGGTTACACTGAAGCTTTCTTT.

In this sample, this clonotype turned up many times. The chain employs TRBV20-1 and TRBJ2-7, with 7 positions matching TRBD1. The germline V gene encodes CDR1 DFQATT and CDR2 SNEGSKA (reference sequence). There are 14 residues in the CDR3. V trimming: 3 bases; J trimming: 3 bases; junction bases outside the gene matches: 8. CDR3 DNA sequence: TGCAGTGCTAGGGGACAGTCAATGGACTACGAGCAGTACTTC. This encodes CSARGQSMDYEQYF.